This entry lists 14 T cell receptor beta chains sequenced from one sample in a study of Graves' ophthalmopathy and Graves' hyperthyroidism. Investigators amplified TCR beta CDR3 regions from RNA transcripts. A first-round RT-PCR used HTBI primers, followed by a second-round multiplex PCR. TCRdb re-analysed the multiplex PCR reads in MiXCR, keeping a single row per CDR3 protein. The table lists roughly 1.1 million distinct CDR3 sequences, about 40% of them singletons. Sequenced material: peripheral blood or thyroid tissue (not recorded which). These receptors came from an adult man with Graves' hyperthyroidism.

This clonotype was observed at least ten times. The chain employs TRBV24-1 and TRBJ1-5, with 8 bases that match TRBD1. V trimming: 5 bases; J trimming: 4 bases; junction bases outside the gene matches: 6. CDR3 length: 15 amino acids. Per germline, CDR1 KGHDR and CDR2 SFDVKD. The CDR3, as DNA: TGTGCCACCAGTGGTCGACAGGGGAGTAATCAGCCCCAGCATTTT. Protein: CATSGRQGSNQPQHF.

This clonotype was seen repeatedly, ten times or more. This sequence joins TRBV10-3 and TRBJ2-7; D is unresolved. This CDR3 has 12 residues. CDR1 is ENHRY and CDR2 is SYGVKD in the germline V gene. V was cut by 6 bases and J by 0 bases, with 6 bases left in between. CDR3 protein: CAISRVSYEQYF. The CDR3 DNA sequence: TGTGCCATCAGCCGGGTCTCCTACGAGCAGTACTTC.

The rearrangement uses TRBV6-6 and TRBJ2-7; 11 nucleotides line up with TRBD2. Germline CDR1 MNHNY, CDR2 SVGAGI (reference sequence). Unmatched junction bases numbered 28, after V lost 7 bases and J lost 2 bases. The CDR3 extends over 22 amino acids. The CDR3, as DNA: TGTGCCAGCACCCCACGCGGGAGACAGCTACTAGCGGGAGATAGCCAGACCTACGAGCAGTACTTC. Protein: CASTPRGRQLLAGDSQTYEQYF.

This clonotype came up a few times. The junction does not match germline at one end; this may be a read error. V gene TRBV10-3 combines with J gene TRBJ2-5; 8 nucleotides line up with TRBD2. Germline V CDR1 and CDR2: ENHRY, SYGVKD. The CDR3 runs to 17 residues. CDR3 DNA sequence: TGTGCCAGCAGTTATGTTTTTGGGACTAGAGTACAAGAGACCCAGTACTTC. Translated, it gives CASSYVFGTRVQETQYF.

The chain links TRBV2 to TRBJ2-2; tentative D call: TRBD2 (6 bases). CDR1 and CDR2 from the germline V gene are SNHLY and FYNNEI. This CDR3 is 13 amino acids long. Trimming cost V 6 bases and J 11 bases, with 16 bases left between them. CDR3 amino acids: CASRGQGGLELFF. CDR3 sequence (DNA): TGTGCCAGCAGGGGCCAGGGAGGCCTCGAGCTGTTTTTT.

This clonotype occurred many times. The V and J genes are TRBV15 and TRBJ1-1, with D perhaps TRBD1 (5 bases). This CDR3 is 15 amino acids long. The V gene lost 1 base and the J gene lost 1 base, with 10 bases spanning the gap. Germline values: CDR1 LNHNV, CDR2 YYDKDF (reference sequence). For the CDR3, the DNA is TGTGCCACCAGCAGAGCCCGTACAGGGAACACTGAAGCTTTCTTT. Translating gives CATSRARTGNTEAFF.

This clonotype was recorded at least ten times. The V call is TRBV4-3, the J call TRBJ2-7, with 9 positions matching TRBD1. CDR1 LGHNA and CDR2 YSLEER come from the germline V gene. The CDR3 is made up of 15 amino acids. V was pared by 1 base and J by 3 bases, with 4 bases of the junction left unmatched. CDR3 DNA: TGCGCCAGCAGCCAAGCGCGGGACAGGGACTACGAGCAGTACTTC. It yields the protein CASSQARDRDYEQYF.

As to this clonotype: A much larger clone differs from this one at a single base, so this may be a read error. This chain uses TRBV4-1 with TRBJ1-2; TRBD1 is a possible D gene (5 bases). The length of the CDR3 is 14 residues. Per germline, CDR1 MGHRA and CDR2 YSYEKL. Trimming took 4 bases from V and 8 from J, leaving 17 bases between them. The CDR3 nucleotides are TGCGCCAGCAGCCCAGAACGGGGCCGGACGGGCTACACCTTC. This encodes CASSPERGRTGYTF.

This clonotype was recorded at least ten times. This rearrangement joins TRBV7-8 to TRBJ1-5; D is ambiguous. This CDR3 is built from 13 residues. CDR1 is SGHVS, CDR2 FQNEAQ, per germline. V lost 5 bases, J lost 6 bases, and 11 bases lay in between. The CDR3 is CASSPPGVQPQHF. Written as DNA, the CDR3 is TGTGCCAGCAGCCCCCCGGGAGTTCAGCCCCAGCATTTT.

This clonotype was counted only a few times. The chain links TRBV2 to TRBJ1-1, with 10 bases that match TRBD1. V shed 4 bases and J 0 bases; nucleotides not matched to a gene: 5. The CDR3 extends over 16 amino acids. Germline V gene lookup returns CDR1 SNHLY and CDR2 FYNNEI. CDR3 nucleotides: TGTGCCAGCAGTGCGGGGACAGGGGTCATGAACACTGAAGCTTTCTTT. Translation gives CASSAGTGVMNTEAFF.

The rearrangement links TRBV14 to TRBJ1-3; D gene ambiguous. The CDR3 length is 13 residues. V gave up 5 bases and J gave up 2 bases, with 7 bases separating them. Germline V CDR1 and CDR2: SGHDN, FVKESK. The CDR3 bases are TGTGCCAGCAGCACGTGGGCTGGAAACACCATATATTTT. Translation: CASSTWAGNTIYF.

The CDR3 here is CASSAPGQGITEAFF. In DNA form, the CDR3 reads TGTGCCAGCAGCGCACCGGGACAGGGTATTACTGAAGCTTTCTTT. The rearrangement uses TRBV9 and TRBJ1-1, with 9 bases aligning to TRBD1. Looked up from germline, CDR1 is SGDLS and CDR2 is YYNGEE. The CDR3 loop spans 15 amino acids. Losses at the gene ends were 3 bases for V and 5 bases for J; bases not matched to a gene: 8.

This clonotype has a handful of counts. The chain employs TRBV5-1 and TRBJ2-7; 11 nucleotides line up with TRBD2. The CDR3 totals 15 residues. Germline CDR1 SGHRS, CDR2 YFSETQ. After removal of 2 bases from V and 6 bases from J, the junction contained 7 bases not matched to a gene. In nucleotides, the CDR3 is TGCGCCAGCAGCTTTCGACTAGCGGGAAGGGTCGAGCAGTACTTC. Its translation is CASSFRLAGRVEQYF.

This clonotype was counted only a few times. This rearrangement joins TRBV7-2 to TRBJ2-7, with 8 bases that match TRBD2. CDR1 and CDR2 (germline): SGHTA, FQGNSA. J was trimmed by 5 bases and V by 5 bases; bases with no gene match: 17. The CDR3 is 17 amino acids. This CDR3 is CASSRLAGTASGHEQYF. For the CDR3, the DNA is TGTGCCAGCAGCAGATTAGCGGGAACCGCCTCGGGGCACGAGCAGTACTTC.